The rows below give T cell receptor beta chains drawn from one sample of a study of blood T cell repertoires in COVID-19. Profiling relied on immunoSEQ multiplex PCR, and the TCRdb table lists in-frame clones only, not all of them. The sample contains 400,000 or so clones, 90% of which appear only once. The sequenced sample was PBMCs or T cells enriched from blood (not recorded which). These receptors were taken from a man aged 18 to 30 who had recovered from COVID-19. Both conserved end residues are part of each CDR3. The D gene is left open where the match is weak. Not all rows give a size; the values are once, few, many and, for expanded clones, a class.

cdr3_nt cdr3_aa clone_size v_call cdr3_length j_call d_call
TGTGCCAGCTCACCACAGGGACTTGGCAATCAGCCCCAGCATTTT CASSPQGLGNQPQHF . TRBV18 15 TRBJ1-5 .
TGTGCCAGCAGTTACTCGAAGACAAAGAACACTGAAGCTTTCTTT CASSYSKTKNTEAFF few TRBV6-5 15 TRBJ1-1 .
TGTGCCAGCAGAGAAGGGACTTACTCTGGAAACACCATATATTTT CASREGTYSGNTIYF . TRBV6-1 15 TRBJ1-3 .
TGTGCCAGCAGAGCAGAGTTACAGGGGAACGCTGAAGCTTTCTTT CASRAELQGNAEAFF . TRBV2 15 TRBJ1-1 TRBD1
TGTGCCAGCAGCTTAATGGCGGACACCTACGAGCAGTACTTC CASSLMADTYEQYF . TRBV7-9 14 TRBJ2-7 .
TGTGCCAGCAGCGCAAGGACAGGGCCGCCTGAAGCTTTCTTT CASSARTGPPEAFF . TRBV11-3 14 TRBJ1-1 TRBD1
TGTGCCAGTAGTATGGGAGTCGTCTCGTATAATTCACCCCTCCACTTT CASSMGVVSYNSPLHF . TRBV19 16 TRBJ1-6 .
TGTGCCAGTAGTCCAGCGGACGGAAGCTCCTACAATGAGCAGTTCTTC CASSPADGSSYNEQFF once TRBV19 16 TRBJ2-1 .
TGTGCCAGCAGTGCCGGGGGTCAGCCCCAGCATTTT CASSAGGQPQHF . TRBV2 12 TRBJ1-5 .
TGTGCCAGCACGTTAGGGAGGGGGACCCAGTACTTC CASTLGRGTQYF . TRBV6-5 12 TRBJ2-5 TRBD2
TGTGCCAGCTCAACTCCGGGACTTGGAGCTTTCTTT CASSTPGLGAFF . TRBV18 12 TRBJ1-1 .
TGTGCCAGCAGCAAAAGCTTTCAGGGGGGTGGAAACACCATATATTTT CASSKSFQGGGNTIYF . TRBV21-1 16 TRBJ1-3 .
TGTGCCAGCAGCTTAGCTTTTCAGGGATTAGGCTACACCTTC CASSLAFQGLGYTF few TRBV7-2 14 TRBJ1-2 .
TGTGCCAGCAGCCCCTTCTATGATACGCAGTATTTT CASSPFYDTQYF . TRBV11-1 12 TRBJ2-3 .
TGTGCCAGCAGTGACCCACTTTCGGAGGGGATTAAATTTTCCTACGAGCAGTACTTC CASSDPLSEGIKFSYEQYF few TRBV2 19 TRBJ2-7 .
TGTGCCAGTGGTGTGGGGGCGGGCACTGAAGCTTTCTTT CASGVGAGTEAFF many TRBV7-3 13 TRBJ1-1 .
TGTGCCAGCAGCCAAGATCGGAACAGGGGAAACACCATATATTTT CASSQDRNRGNTIYF . TRBV3-1/TRBV3-2 15 TRBJ1-3 .
TGTGCCAGCAGCTTGGGCCCCGGGACTGTGGATGGCTACACCTTC CASSLGPGTVDGYTF . TRBV5-8 15 TRBJ1-2 .
TGTGCCAGCAGTGTGTCAGGGAAGACTGAAGCTTTCTTT CASSVSGKTEAFF . TRBV6-4 13 TRBJ1-1 .
TGTGCCAGCAGCCAGGACAGGGACTATGGCTACACCTTC CASSQDRDYGYTF few TRBV7-8 13 TRBJ1-2 TRBD1
TGTGCCAGCAGTTCCGACTCGGACAGGGCCTACGAGCAGTACTTC CASSSDSDRAYEQYF . TRBV6-6 15 TRBJ2-7 TRBD1
TGTGCCAGCTGGGGGACTTCCTACAATGAGCAGTTCTTC CASWGTSYNEQFF . TRBV27 13 TRBJ2-1 .